This TCR beta chain emerged from a study of T-cell memory formation after mild COVID-19. Points from the study as a whole: Later expanders leaned CD4+, whereas clones that contracted between day 15 and 85 were balanced CD4/CD8.

One entry per CDR3 protein, called by TCRdb with MiXCR from the 5' RACE reads. The table lists a few hundred thousand distinct CDR3 sequences, 20% to 25% of them singletons, with roughly an eighth in the top ten. Concerning this clonotype: As yet, its antigen is unknown.

This CDR3 spans 16 amino acids. The germline V gene encodes CDR1 KGHDR and CDR2 SFDVKD. V gave up 0 bases and J gave up 2 bases, with 13 bases separating them. The origin of this receptor is an adult woman who had mild COVID-19 (a few samples of this study predate the infection). Cell type and time point are not known. The sample comprised PBMCs or a T cell subset sorted from them (not recorded which). The genes are TRBV24-1 and TRBJ2-7, with a possible D match to TRBD2 (6 bases). CDR3 amino acids: CATSDLQGLKTYEQYF. In nucleotides, the CDR3 is TGTGCCACCAGTGATTTGCAGGGACTGAAAACCTACGAGCAGTACTTC.